This T cell receptor (beta chain) was identified in a study of beta chain features in type 1 diabetes. At the level of the study: Age and gender were similar between patients and healthy donors, as were cell yields.

Study-wide results and limits: Within the patient group, naive, central memory and Treg TCRB repertoires appeared more similar to each other than within healthy donors. Insertions were fewer and deletions more numerous at VDJ junctions in type 1 diabetes patients.

Sampling consisted of one heparinised blood draw per donor, averaging roughly 110 mL. V trimming: 3 bases; J trimming: 4 bases; junction bases outside the gene matches: 6. The CDR3 is 14 residues long. Germline-derived CDR1 and CDR2 are SGHRS and YFSETQ. This clone came up a few times. Its antigen is as yet unknown. This specimen includes other DNA sequences encoding the same CDR3. The study reverse transcribed the entire isolated RNA, so it sequenced expressed TCRB transcripts. TCRdb's table, derived via immunoSEQ multiplex PCR, lists solely in-frame clones and lacks some. The table has 900,000 or so clones, roughly a sixth seen once.

What was sequenced was naive CD4+ T cells from blood. The receptor's source is a woman younger than 35 in good health. The rearrangement uses TRBV5-1 and TRBJ2-7, with 8 bases lining up with TRBD2. CDR3 sequence reads: CASSSSGTSYEQYF. The DNA of the CDR3 is TGCGCCAGCAGCTCTTCCGGGACTAGTTACGAGCAGTACTTC.